The next 5 T cell receptor beta chains were all read from a single sample in a study of a mutant IDH1 vaccine in newly diagnosed glioma. Time point noted: week 11, during vaccination. What each vaccine dose contained was 300 ug of mutant IDH1 20-mer peptide, accompanied by topical imiquimod. Some clones are missing from TCRdb's copy, which holds only in-frame ones; the method was immunoSEQ multiplex PCR. The data contain fewer than 75,000 clones, 65% to 85% of them singletons. No antigen is known for these receptors. Sequenced here: PBMCs, sampled from a glioma patient whose treatment included an IDH1 peptide vaccine. These receptors were collected from a woman between 45 and 65 years old with glioma.

This chain links TRBV7-2 with TRBJ2-1, with D maybe TRBD2 (6 bases). The CDR3 runs to 16 residues. CDR1 is SGHTA and CDR2 is FQGNSA in the germline V gene. Trimming removed 4 bases at V and 4 bases at J, with 17 bases between. The CDR3 DNA is TGTGCCAGCAGCTCCGGACCGTTGGGGACTTACAATGAGCAGTTCTTC. Protein product: CASSSGPLGTYNEQFF.

The rearrangement links TRBV7-9 to TRBJ1-4; TRBD1 is a possible D gene (6 bases). V lost 1 base to trimming and J lost 7 bases, with 22 bases between them. The CDR3 has 18 amino acids. Per the germline V gene, CDR1 is SEHNR and CDR2 is FQNEAQ (reference sequence). The CDR3 loop reads CASSLGAGGTGRIEKLFF. The CDR3 DNA is TGTGCCAGCAGCTTAGGGGCCGGGGGCACAGGGCGGATTGAAAAACTGTTTTTT.

This clone was counted a single time. The genes are TRBV7-9 and TRBJ1-2; D is perhaps TRBD1 (5 bases). The CDR3 has 14 residues. The V gene's germline CDR1 is SEHNR and CDR2 FQNEAQ (reference sequence). V lost 4 bases, J lost 4 bases, and 13 bases lay in between. The CDR3 reads CASSSAGTSYGYTF. Here the CDR3 DNA reads TGTGCCAGCAGCTCCGCTGGGACTTCCTATGGCTACACCTTC. Together with reference TRBV7-9 and TRBJ1-2, the CDR3 gives the full variable domain: DTGVSQNPRHKITKRGQNVTFRCDPISEHNRLYWYRQTLGQGPEFLTYFQNEAQLEKSRLLSDRFSAERPKGSFSTLEIQRTEQGDSAMYLCASSSAGTSYGYTFGSGTRLTVV.

The CDR3 loop is CAWSVDGNSPLHF. CDR3 bases: TGTGCCTGGAGTGTTGATGGGAATTCACCCCTCCACTTT. The genes are TRBV30 and TRBJ1-6; D gene uncertain. The CDR3 contains 13 residues. The germline gives CDR1 GTSNPN, CDR2 SVGIG (reference sequence). V lost 0 bases and J 7 bases, leaving 7 bases between the germline ends.

The gene calls are TRBV19 and TRBJ1-1; the D is unclear. V was pared by 5 bases and J by 11 bases, with 12 bases between. CDR3 size: 11 residues. Germline assignment: CDR1 LNHDA and CDR2 SQIVND (reference sequence). The CDR3 DNA reads as TGTGCCAGTAGTTTAACTGGTGGGGCTTTCTTT. Its protein product is CASSLTGGAFF.